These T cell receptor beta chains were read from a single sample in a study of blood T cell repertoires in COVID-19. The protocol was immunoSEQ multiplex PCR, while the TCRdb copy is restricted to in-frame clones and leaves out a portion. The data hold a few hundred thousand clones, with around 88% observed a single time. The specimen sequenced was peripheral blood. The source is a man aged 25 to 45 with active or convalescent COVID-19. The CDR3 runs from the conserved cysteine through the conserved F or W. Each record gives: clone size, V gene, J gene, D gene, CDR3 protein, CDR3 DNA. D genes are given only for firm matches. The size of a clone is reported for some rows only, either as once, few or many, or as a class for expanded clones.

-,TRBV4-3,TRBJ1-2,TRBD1,CASSQGRGTAYGYTF,TGCGCCAGCAGCCAGGGGCGCGGGACAGCTTATGGCTACACCTTC
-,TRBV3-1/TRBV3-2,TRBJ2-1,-,CASSQNTGEQFF,TGTGCCAGCAGCCAAAATACAGGCGAGCAGTTCTTC
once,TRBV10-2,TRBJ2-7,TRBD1,CASSEPGTEYEQYF,TGCGCCAGCAGCGAACCCGGGACAGAGTACGAGCAGTACTTC
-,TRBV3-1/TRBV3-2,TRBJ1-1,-,CASSPLGAYTEAFF,TGTGCCAGCAGCCCGTTAGGGGCTTACACTGAAGCTTTCTTT
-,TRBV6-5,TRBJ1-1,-,CASSRVVNTEAFF,TGTGCCAGCAGCAGGGTGGTGAACACTGAAGCTTTCTTT
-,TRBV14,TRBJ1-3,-,CASSTQGLSSGNTIYF,TGTGCCAGCAGCACCCAGGGACTGAGCTCTGGAAACACCATATATTTT
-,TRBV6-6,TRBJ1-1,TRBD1,CASSTTGDTEAFF,TGTGCCAGCAGCACCACAGGGGACACTGAAGCTTTCTTT
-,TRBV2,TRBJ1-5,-,CASSVQAGNQPQHF,TGTGCCAGCAGTGTACAGGCTGGAAATCAGCCCCAGCATTTT
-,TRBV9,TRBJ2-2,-,CASSANRATGELFF,TGTGCCAGCAGCGCCAACAGGGCCACCGGGGAGCTGTTTTTT
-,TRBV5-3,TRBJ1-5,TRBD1,CARSSTGGGDQPQHF,TGTGCCAGAAGCTCGACAGGGGGCGGAGACCAGCCCCAGCATTTT
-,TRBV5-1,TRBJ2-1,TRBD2,CASSPDTGGPYNEQFF,TGCGCCAGCAGCCCTGATACGGGGGGGCCCTACAATGAGCAGTTCTTC
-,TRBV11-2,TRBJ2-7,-,CASSLVYGRGVDEQYF,TGTGCCAGCAGCTTAGTCTACGGCAGGGGGGTCGACGAGCAGTACTTC
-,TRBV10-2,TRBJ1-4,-,CASSELSAGRLEKLFF,TGCGCCAGCAGTGAGTTATCGGCAGGGCGATTAGAAAAACTGTTTTTT
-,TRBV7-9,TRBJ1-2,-,CASSLVGEYGYTF,TGTGCCAGCAGCTTAGTGGGAGAATATGGCTACACCTTC
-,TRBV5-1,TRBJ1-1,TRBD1,CASSPGQGPLNTEAFF,TGCGCCAGCAGCCCAGGACAGGGGCCGTTGAACACTGAAGCTTTCTTT
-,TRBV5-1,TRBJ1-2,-,CASRPSTNYGYTF,TGCGCCAGCAGACCCTCTACTAACTATGGCTACACCTTC
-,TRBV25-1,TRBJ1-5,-,CASSGADHFHQPQHF,TGTGCCAGCAGTGGGGCCGACCACTTCCATCAGCCCCAGCATTTT
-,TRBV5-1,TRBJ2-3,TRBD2,CASSTGTSGATDTQYF,TGCGCCAGCAGCACTGGGACTAGCGGGGCGACAGATACGCAGTATTTT
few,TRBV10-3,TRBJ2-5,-,CAISDPTGKGETQYF,TGTGCCATCAGTGACCCAACAGGGAAAGGGGAGACCCAGTACTTC
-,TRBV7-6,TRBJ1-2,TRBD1,CASTKFGTGDYGYTF,TGTGCCAGCACCAAATTCGGGACAGGAGACTATGGCTACACCTTC
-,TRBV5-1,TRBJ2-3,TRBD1,CASRITGDITDTQYF,TGCGCCAGCAGAATTACAGGGGATATTACAGATACGCAGTATTTT
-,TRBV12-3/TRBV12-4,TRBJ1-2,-,CASSSGRVGYTF,TGTGCCAGCAGTTCCGGCAGGGTTGGCTACACCTTC
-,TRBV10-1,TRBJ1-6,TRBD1,CASSEYTTGTGVPYNSPLHF,TGCGCCAGCAGTGAGTATACCACCGGGACAGGGGTCCCCTATAATTCACCCCTCCACTTT
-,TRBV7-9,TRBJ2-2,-,CASLPGDNTGELFF,TGTGCCAGTCTTCCAGGGGACAACACCGGGGAGCTGTTTTTT
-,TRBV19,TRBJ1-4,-,CASSTGDRSEKLFF,TGTGCCAGTAGTACAGGGGATCGTAGTGAAAAACTGTTTTTT
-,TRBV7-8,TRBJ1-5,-,CASSSDGQGIQPQHF,TGTGCCAGCAGCTCAGACGGGCAGGGTATCCAGCCCCAGCATTTT
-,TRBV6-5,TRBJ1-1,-,CASSYRGAEAFF,TGTGCCAGCAGTTACCGGGGGGCTGAAGCTTTCTTT
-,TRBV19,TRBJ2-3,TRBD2,CASSGSGGRLSDTQYF,TGTGCCAGTAGTGGGTCGGGGGGGCGTCTATCGGATACGCAGTATTTT
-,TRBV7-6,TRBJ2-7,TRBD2,CASSLMAGENYEQYF,TGTGCCAGCAGCTTGATGGCGGGGGAAAACTACGAGCAGTACTTC
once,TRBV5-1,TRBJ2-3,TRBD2,CASSLRLAGYSSTDTQYF,TGCGCCAGCAGCTTGAGGCTAGCGGGTTACTCTAGCACAGATACGCAGTATTTT
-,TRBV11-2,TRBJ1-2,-,CASSWRLTGSYGYTF,TGTGCCAGCAGCTGGAGATTGACTGGGAGCTATGGCTACACCTTC
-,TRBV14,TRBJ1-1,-,CASSQHLGGHPNTEAFF,TGTGCCAGCAGCCAACACCTGGGGGGGCACCCGAACACTGAAGCTTTCTTT
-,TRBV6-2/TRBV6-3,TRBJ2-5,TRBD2,CASSYSSGGQETQYF,TGTGCCAGCAGTTACTCTAGCGGGGGGCAAGAGACCCAGTACTTC
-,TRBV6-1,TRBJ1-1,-,CASSDLNTGMLTEAFF,TGTGCCAGCAGTGATCTAAATACAGGGATGCTAACTGAAGCTTTCTTT
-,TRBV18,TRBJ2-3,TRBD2,CASRRNIPGTSGDTQYF,TGTGCCAGCCGTAGAAACATCCCCGGGACTAGCGGAGATACGCAGTATTTT
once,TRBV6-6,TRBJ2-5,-,CASSYPRQTQYF,TGTGCCAGCAGTTACCCGCGCCAGACCCAGTACTTC
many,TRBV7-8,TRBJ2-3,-,CASSSTLGGTDTQYF,TGTGCCAGCAGCTCCACCCTCGGGGGCACAGATACGCAGTATTTT
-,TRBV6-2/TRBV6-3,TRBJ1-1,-,CASSFQQGWTEAFF,TGTGCCAGCAGTTTCCAACAGGGTTGGACTGAAGCTTTCTTT
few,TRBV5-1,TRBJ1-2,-,CASSLSAGGVDGYTF,TGCGCCAGCAGCCTATCCGCGGGGGGCGTTGATGGCTACACCTTC
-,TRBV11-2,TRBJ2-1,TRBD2,CASSSQRGFYNEQFF,TGTGCCAGCAGCTCTCAGCGGGGGTTTTACAATGAGCAGTTCTTC
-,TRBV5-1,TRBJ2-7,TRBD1,CASTDNRGANEQYF,TGCGCCAGCACCGATAACAGGGGAGCCAACGAGCAGTACTTC
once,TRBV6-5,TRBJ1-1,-,CASSYPGLSGTEAFF,TGTGCCAGCAGTTACCCGGGACTGTCGGGAACTGAAGCTTTCTTT